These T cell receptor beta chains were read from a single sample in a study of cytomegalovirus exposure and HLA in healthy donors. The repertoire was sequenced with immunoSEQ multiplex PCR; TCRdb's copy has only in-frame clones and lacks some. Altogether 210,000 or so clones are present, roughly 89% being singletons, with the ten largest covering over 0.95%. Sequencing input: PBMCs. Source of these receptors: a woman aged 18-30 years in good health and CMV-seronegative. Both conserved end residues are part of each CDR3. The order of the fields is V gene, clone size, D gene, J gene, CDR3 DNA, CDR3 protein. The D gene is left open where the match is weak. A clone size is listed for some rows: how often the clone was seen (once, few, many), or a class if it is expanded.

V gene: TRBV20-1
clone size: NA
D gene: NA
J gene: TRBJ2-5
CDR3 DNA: TGCAGTGCTAGAGTCGGGGAGACCCAGTACTTC
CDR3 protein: CSARVGETQYF

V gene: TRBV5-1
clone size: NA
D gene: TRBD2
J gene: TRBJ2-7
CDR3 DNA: TGCGCCAGCAGCTTGGGAAGTAGCGGGAGTGGGGAGCAGTACTTC
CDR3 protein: CASSLGSSGSGEQYF

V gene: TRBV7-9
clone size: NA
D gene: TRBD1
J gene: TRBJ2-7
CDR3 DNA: TGTGCCAGCAGCTGGGACAGCTCCTACGAGCAGTACTTC
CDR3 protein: CASSWDSSYEQYF

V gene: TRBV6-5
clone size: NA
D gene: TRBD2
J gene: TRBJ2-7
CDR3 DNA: TGTGCCAGCAGTTACTCCGGGGGGGCAGTCGACGAGCAGTACTTC
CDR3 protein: CASSYSGGAVDEQYF

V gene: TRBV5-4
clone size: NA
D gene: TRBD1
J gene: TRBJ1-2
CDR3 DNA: TGTGCCAGCAGCCAAAGCCCGGGACAGCCCTATGGCTACACCTTC
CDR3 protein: CASSQSPGQPYGYTF

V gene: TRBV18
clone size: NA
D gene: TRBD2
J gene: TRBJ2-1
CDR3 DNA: TGTGCCAGCTCACCATCCGTCGGGACTAGCGGATACAATGAGCAGTTCTTC
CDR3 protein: CASSPSVGTSGYNEQFF

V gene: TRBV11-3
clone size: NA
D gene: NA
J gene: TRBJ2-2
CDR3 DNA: TGTGCCAGCAGCTCCCGGTTACAGCTCACCGGGGAGCTGTTTTTT
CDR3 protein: CASSSRLQLTGELFF

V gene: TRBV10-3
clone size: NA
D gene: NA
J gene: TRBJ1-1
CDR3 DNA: TGTGCCATCAGTGACCCCAATCGGGGAGGAGCTGAAGCTTTCTTT
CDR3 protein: CAISDPNRGGAEAFF

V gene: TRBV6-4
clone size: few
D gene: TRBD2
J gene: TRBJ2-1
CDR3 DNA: TGTGCCAGCAGCCTAGCGGGAGGAGGTTCTTACAATGAGCAGTTCTTC
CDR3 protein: CASSLAGGGSYNEQFF

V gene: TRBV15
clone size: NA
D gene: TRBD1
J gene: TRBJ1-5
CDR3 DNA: TGTGCCACCAGCAGATCGCCGACAGGGGGATCGTCTCAGCCCCAGCATTTT
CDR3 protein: CATSRSPTGGSSQPQHF

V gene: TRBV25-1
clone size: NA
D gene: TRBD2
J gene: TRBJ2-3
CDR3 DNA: TGTGCCAGCAGTGATGTATCCGGACTAGAGACAGATACGCAGTATTTT
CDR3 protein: CASSDVSGLETDTQYF

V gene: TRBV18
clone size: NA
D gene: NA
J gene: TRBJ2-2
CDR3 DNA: TGTGCCAGCTCACCATATTCCCCTACCAGGGGAGACGGGGAGCTGTTTTTT
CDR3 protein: CASSPYSPTRGDGELFF

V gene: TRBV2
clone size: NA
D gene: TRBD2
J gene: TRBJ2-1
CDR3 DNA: TGTGCCAGCAGTGGGATAGCGGGGTTAAGTGAGCAGTTCTTC
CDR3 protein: CASSGIAGLSEQFF

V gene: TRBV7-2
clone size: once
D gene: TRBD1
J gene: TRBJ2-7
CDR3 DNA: TGTGCCAGCAGCCCACTACCGGGACAGGGTAAAGAGCAGTACTTC
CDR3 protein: CASSPLPGQGKEQYF

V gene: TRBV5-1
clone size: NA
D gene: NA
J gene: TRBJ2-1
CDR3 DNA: TGCGCCAGCAGCTTGGCCGGCCCAACCGGGTGGAAAAAAGTAAGCTCCTACAATGAGCAGTTCTTC
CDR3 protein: CASSLAGPTGWKKVSSYNEQFF

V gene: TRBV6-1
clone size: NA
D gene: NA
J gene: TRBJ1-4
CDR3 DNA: TGTGCCAGCAGTAGCCGCGTCAATGAAAAACTGTTTTTT
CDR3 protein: CASSSRVNEKLFF

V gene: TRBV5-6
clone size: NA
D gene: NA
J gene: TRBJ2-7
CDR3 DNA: TGTGCCAGCAGCTTACAACCGGGACTCCTAACTCTCGAGCAGTACTTC
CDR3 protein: CASSLQPGLLTLEQYF

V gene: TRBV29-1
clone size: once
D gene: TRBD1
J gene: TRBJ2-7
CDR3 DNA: TGCAGCGCCCAGACAGGGGGGTACTACGAGCAGTACTTC
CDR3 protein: CSAQTGGYYEQYF

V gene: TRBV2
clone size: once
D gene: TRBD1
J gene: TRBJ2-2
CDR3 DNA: TGTGCCAGCAGCCTCCAGGGGGTAGGGGAGCTGTTTTTT
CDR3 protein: CASSLQGVGELFF

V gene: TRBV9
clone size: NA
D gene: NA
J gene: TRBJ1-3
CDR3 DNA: TGTGCCAGCAGCCCCTCCGGGGGAATTGGAAACACCATATATTTT
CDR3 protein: CASSPSGGIGNTIYF

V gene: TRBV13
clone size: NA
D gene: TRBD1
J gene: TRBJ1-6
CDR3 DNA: TGTGCCAGCACCCTAGAGGGGGCTTTGAATTCACCCCTCCACTTT
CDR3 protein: CASTLEGALNSPLHF

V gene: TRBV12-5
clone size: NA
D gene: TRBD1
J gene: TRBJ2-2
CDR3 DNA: TGTGCTAGTGGTGAGGACAGGGGTCGACATGGGACCGGGGAGCTGTTTTTT
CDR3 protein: CASGEDRGRHGTGELFF

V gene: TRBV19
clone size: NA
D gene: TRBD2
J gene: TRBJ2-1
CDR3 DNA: TGTGCCAGTAGTTCTAGCGGGAGTTGGGATGAGCAGTTCTTC
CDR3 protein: CASSSSGSWDEQFF

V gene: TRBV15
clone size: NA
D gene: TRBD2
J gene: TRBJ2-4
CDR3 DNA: TGTGCCACCAGCACTAGCGGGGGGGCCGGGGACATTCAGTACTTC
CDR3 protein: CATSTSGGAGDIQYF

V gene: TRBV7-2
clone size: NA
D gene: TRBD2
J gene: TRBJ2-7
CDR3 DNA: TGTGCCAGCAGCTTGACTAGCGGGAATGAGTACGAGCAGTACTTC
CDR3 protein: CASSLTSGNEYEQYF

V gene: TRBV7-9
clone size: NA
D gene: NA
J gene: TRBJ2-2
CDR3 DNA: TGTGCCAGCAGCTTACGGTCGGGAGTCGGGACCGGGGAGCTGTTTTTT
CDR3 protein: CASSLRSGVGTGELFF

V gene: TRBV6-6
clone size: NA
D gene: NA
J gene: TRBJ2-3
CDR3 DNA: TGTGCCAGCAGTCTCCGGAGCCTGATCACAGATACGCAGTATTTT
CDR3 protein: CASSLRSLITDTQYF

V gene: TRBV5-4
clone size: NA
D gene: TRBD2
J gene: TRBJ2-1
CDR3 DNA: TGTGCCAGCAGAGAAAGCGGGATCTCCTACAATGAGCAGTTCTTC
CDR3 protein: CASRESGISYNEQFF

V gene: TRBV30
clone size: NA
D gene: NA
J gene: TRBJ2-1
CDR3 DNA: TGTGCCTGGACAGGGACAACAAACCCCTACAATGAGCAGTTCTTC
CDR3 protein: CAWTGTTNPYNEQFF

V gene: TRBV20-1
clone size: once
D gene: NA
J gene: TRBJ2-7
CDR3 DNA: TGCAGTGCTACTTCCTACGAGCAGTACTTC
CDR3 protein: CSATSYEQYF

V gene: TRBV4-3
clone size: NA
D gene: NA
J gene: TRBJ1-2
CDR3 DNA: TGCGCCAGCAGCGATGACTGGAACTATGGCTACACCTTC
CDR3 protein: CASSDDWNYGYTF

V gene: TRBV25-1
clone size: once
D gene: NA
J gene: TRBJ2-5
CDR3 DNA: TGTGCCAGCAGTGTCATGGGCGACACCCAAGAGACCCAGTACTTC
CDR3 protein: CASSVMGDTQETQYF

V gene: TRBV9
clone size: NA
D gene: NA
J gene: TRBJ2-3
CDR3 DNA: TGTGCCAGCAGCGTAGTTGGAGTCCCCACAGATACGCAGTATTTT
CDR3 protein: CASSVVGVPTDTQYF

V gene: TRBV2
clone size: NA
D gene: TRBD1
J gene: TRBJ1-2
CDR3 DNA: TGTGCCAGCAGTGAGACAGGGGATGGCTACACCTTC
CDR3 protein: CASSETGDGYTF

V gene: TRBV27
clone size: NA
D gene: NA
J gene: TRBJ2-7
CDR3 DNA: TGTGCCAGCAGTTTATTAAAGCCTAGAGTGGGCTACGAGCAGTACTTC
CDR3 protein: CASSLLKPRVGYEQYF

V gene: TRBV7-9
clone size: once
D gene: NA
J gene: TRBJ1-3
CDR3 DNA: TGTGCCAGCAGCTTAGCCCTGAGCTCTGGAAACACCATATATTTT
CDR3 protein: CASSLALSSGNTIYF

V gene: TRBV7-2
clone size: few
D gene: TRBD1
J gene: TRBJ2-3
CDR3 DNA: TGTGCCAGCAGTTACGAGGGGGACAGGGGGGATACGCAGTATTTT
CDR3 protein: CASSYEGDRGDTQYF

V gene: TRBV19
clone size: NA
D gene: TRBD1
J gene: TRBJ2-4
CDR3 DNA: TGTGCCAGTAGTATTGTAGGGGGCCCGGCCAAAAACATTCAGTACTTC
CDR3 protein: CASSIVGGPAKNIQYF

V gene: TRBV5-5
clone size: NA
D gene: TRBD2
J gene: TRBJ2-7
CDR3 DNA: TGTGCCAGCAGCTGGGGACTAGCGGGGAATTACGAGCAGTACTTC
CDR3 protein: CASSWGLAGNYEQYF

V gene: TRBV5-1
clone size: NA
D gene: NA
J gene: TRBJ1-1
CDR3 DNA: TGCGCCAGCAGCTTGGAAGGGGCTGTGAACACTGAAGCTTTCTTT
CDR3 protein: CASSLEGAVNTEAFF

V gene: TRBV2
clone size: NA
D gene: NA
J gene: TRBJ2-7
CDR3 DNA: TGTGCCAGCAGTGGACAGCCCTACGAGCAGTACTTC
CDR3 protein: CASSGQPYEQYF

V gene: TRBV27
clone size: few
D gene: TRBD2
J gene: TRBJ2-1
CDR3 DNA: TGTGCCAGCCTAGGTAGACTAGCGGGAGAACGGTTCTTC
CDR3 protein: CASLGRLAGERFF

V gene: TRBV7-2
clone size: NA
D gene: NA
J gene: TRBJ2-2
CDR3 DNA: TGTGCCAGCAGCACCCAAGGACTTTTCGGGGAGCTGTTTTTT
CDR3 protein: CASSTQGLFGELFF

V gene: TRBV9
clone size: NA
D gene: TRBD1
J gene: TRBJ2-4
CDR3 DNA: TGTGCCAGCAGCGTAGAAGGGGGCCAAAACATTCAGTACTTC
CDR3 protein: CASSVEGGQNIQYF

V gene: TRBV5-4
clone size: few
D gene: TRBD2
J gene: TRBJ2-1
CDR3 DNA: TGTGCCAGCAGGTACGGGGGGAGCTCCTACAATGAGCAGTTCTTC
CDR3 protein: CASRYGGSSYNEQFF

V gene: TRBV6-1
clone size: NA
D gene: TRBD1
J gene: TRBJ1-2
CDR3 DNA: TGTGCCAGCACCCAGGGGGACTACTATGGCTACACCTTC
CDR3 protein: CASTQGDYYGYTF

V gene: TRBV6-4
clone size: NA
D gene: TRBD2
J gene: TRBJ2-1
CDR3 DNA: TGTGCCAGCAGCGCCCGGGGGGAGAATGAGCAGTTCTTC
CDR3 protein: CASSARGENEQFF

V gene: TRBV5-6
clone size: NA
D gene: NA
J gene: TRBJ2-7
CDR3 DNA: TGTGCCAGCAGCCGACAGGCTCTCTTAAAGGAGCAGTACTTC
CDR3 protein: CASSRQALLKEQYF

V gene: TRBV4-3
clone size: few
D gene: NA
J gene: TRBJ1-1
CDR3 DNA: TGCGCCAGCAGCCGAAACGCAGGGGCATCCGAAGCTTTCTTT
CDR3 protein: CASSRNAGASEAFF

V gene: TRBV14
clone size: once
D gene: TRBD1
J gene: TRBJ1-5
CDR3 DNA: TGTGCCAGCAGCCAGGGACAGCGCTATAGCAATCAGCCCCAGCATTTT
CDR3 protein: CASSQGQRYSNQPQHF

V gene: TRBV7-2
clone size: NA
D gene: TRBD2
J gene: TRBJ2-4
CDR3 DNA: TGTGCCAGCAGCTTAGTGGCGGGGGAAAACATTCAGTACTTC
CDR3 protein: CASSLVAGENIQYF

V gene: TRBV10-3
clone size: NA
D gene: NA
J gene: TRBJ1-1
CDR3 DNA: TGTGCCATCAGTGAGGTTGGGAGGACCATGAACACTGAAGCTTTCTTT
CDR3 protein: CAISEVGRTMNTEAFF